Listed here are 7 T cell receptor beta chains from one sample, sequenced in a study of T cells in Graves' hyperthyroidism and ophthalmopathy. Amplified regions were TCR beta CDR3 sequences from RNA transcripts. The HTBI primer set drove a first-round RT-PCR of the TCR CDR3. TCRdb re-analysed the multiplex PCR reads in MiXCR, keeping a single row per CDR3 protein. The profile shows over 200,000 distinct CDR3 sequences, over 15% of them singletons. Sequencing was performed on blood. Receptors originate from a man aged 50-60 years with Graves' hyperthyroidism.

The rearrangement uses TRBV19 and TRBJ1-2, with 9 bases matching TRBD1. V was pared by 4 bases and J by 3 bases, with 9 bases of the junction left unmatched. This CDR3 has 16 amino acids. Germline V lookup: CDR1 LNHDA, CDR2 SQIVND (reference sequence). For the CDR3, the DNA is TGTGCCAGTAGTAGACAGGGGGACCTCTACGACTATGGCTACACCTTC. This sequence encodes CASSRQGDLYDYGYTF.

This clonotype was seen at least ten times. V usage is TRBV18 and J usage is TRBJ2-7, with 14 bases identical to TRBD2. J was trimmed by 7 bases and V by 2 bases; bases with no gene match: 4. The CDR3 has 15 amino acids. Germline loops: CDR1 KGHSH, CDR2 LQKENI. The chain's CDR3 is CASSPGGLAGEEQYF. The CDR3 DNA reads TGTGCCAGCTCACCAGGGGGACTAGCGGGAGAAGAGCAGTACTTC.

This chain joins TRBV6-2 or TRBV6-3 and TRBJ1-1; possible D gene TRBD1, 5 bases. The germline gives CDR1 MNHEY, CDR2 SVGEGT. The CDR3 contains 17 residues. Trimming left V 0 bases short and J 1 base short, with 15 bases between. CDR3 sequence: CASSYSITRRGNTEAFF. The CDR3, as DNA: TGTGCCAGCAGTTACTCGATAACCCGAAGGGGGAACACTGAAGCTTTCTTT.

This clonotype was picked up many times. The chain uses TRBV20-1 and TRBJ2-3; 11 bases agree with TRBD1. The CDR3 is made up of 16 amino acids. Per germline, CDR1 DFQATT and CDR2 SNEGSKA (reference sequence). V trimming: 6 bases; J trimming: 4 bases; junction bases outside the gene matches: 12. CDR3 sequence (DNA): TGCAGTGCCCATCCCCGGGACAGGGGGGCCGCAGATACGCAGTATTTT. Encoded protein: CSAHPRDRGAADTQYF.

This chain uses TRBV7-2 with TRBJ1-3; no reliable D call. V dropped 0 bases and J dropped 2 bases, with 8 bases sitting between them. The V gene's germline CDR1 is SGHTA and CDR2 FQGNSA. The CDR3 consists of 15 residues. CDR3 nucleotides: TGTGCCAGCAGCTTAGCGCCCGGGACTGGAAACACCATATATTTT. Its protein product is CASSLAPGTGNTIYF.

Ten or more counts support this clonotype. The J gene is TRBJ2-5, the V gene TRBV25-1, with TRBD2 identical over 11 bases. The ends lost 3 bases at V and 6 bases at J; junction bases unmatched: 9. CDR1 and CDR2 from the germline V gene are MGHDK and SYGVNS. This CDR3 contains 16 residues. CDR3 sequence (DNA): TGTGCCAGCAGTGAGCATTCTAGCGGGAGGTGGAAGACCCAGTACTTC. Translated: CASSEHSSGRWKTQYF.

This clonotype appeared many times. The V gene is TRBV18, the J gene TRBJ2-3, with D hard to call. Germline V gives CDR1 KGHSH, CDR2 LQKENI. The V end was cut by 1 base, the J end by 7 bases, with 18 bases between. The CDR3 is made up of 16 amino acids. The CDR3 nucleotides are TGTGCCAGCTCACCACAACAGATGGAGAGTACTTATACGCAGTATTTT. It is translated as CASSPQQMESTYTQYF.